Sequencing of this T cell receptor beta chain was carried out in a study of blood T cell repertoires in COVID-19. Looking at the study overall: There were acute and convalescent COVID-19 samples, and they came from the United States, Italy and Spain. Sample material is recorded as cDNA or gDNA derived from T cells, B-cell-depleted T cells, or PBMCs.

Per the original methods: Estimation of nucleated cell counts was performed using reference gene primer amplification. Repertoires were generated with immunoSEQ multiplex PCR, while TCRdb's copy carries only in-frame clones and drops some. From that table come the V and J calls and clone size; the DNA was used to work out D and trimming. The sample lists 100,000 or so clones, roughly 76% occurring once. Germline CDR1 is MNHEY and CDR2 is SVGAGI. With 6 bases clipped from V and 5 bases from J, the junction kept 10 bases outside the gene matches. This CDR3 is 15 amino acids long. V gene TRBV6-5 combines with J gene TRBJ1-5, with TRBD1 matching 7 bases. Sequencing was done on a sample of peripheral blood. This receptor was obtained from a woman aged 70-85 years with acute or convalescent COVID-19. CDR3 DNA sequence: TGTGCCAGCAGCCCGACAGGGTCGGGGGATCAGCCCCAGCATTTT. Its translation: CASSPTGSGDQPQHF.